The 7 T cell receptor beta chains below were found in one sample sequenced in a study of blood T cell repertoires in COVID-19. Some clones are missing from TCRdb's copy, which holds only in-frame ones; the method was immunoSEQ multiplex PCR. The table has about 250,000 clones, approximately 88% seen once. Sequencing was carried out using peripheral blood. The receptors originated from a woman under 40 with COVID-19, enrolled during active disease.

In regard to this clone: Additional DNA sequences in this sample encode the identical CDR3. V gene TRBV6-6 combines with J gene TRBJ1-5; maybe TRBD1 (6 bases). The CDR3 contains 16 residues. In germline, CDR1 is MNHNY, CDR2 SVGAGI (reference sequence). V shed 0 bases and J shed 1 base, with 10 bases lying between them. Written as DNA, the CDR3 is TGTGCCAGCAGTTACTCAGGGGGGGAGAGCAATCAGCCCCAGCATTTT. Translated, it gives CASSYSGGESNQPQHF.

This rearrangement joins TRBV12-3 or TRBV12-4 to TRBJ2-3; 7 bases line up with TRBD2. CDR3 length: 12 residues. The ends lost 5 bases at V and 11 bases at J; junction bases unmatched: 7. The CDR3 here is CASSPRERGQYF. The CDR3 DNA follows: TGTGCCAGCAGTCCGCGGGAGAGGGGGCAGTATTTT.

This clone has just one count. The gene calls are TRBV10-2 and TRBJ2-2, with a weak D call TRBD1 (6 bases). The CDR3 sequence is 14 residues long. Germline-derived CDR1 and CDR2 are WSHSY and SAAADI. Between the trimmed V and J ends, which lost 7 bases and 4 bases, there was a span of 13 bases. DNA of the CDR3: TGCGCCAGCACCCAGACAGGTGTCACCGGGGAGCTGTTTTTT. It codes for CASTQTGVTGELFF.

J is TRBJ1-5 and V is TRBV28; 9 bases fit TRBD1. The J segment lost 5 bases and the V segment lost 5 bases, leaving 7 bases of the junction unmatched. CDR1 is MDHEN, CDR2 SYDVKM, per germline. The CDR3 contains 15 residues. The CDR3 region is CASSKGQGWDQPQHF. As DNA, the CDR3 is TGTGCCAGCAGTAAGGGACAGGGCTGGGATCAGCCCCAGCATTTT. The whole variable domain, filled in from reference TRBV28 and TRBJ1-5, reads DVKVTQSSRYLVKRTGEKVFLECVQDMDHENMFWYRQDPGLGLRLIYFSYDVKMKEKGDIPEGYSVSREKKERFSLILESASTNQTSMYLCASSKGQGWDQPQHFGDGTRLSIL.

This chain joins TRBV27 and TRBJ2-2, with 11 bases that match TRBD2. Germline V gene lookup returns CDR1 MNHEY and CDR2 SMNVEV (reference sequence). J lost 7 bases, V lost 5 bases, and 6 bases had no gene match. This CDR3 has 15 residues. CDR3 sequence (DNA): TGTGCCAGCAGTCCCCTAGCGGGGGGTTTCGGGGAGCTGTTTTTT. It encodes CASSPLAGGFGELFF.

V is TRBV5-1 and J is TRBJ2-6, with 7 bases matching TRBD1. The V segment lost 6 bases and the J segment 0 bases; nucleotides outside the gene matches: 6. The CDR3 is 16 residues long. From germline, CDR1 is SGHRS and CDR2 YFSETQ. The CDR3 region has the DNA TGCGCCAGCATGGGACAGCCCAGCTCTGGGGCCAACGTCCTGACTTTC. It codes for CASMGQPSSGANVLTF. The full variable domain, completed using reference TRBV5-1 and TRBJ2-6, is KAGVTQTPRYLIKTRGQQVTLSCSPISGHRSVSWYQQTPGQGLQFLFEYFSETQRNKGNFPGRFSGRQFSNSRSEMNVSTLELGDSALYLCASMGQPSSGANVLTFGAGSRLTVL.

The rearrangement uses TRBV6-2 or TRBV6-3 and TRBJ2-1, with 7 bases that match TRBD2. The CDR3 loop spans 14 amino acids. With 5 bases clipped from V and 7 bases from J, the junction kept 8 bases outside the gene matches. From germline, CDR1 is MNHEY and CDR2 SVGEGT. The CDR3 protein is CASSQGLSRNEQFF. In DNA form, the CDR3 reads TGTGCCAGCAGTCAGGGACTAAGTAGGAATGAGCAGTTCTTC.